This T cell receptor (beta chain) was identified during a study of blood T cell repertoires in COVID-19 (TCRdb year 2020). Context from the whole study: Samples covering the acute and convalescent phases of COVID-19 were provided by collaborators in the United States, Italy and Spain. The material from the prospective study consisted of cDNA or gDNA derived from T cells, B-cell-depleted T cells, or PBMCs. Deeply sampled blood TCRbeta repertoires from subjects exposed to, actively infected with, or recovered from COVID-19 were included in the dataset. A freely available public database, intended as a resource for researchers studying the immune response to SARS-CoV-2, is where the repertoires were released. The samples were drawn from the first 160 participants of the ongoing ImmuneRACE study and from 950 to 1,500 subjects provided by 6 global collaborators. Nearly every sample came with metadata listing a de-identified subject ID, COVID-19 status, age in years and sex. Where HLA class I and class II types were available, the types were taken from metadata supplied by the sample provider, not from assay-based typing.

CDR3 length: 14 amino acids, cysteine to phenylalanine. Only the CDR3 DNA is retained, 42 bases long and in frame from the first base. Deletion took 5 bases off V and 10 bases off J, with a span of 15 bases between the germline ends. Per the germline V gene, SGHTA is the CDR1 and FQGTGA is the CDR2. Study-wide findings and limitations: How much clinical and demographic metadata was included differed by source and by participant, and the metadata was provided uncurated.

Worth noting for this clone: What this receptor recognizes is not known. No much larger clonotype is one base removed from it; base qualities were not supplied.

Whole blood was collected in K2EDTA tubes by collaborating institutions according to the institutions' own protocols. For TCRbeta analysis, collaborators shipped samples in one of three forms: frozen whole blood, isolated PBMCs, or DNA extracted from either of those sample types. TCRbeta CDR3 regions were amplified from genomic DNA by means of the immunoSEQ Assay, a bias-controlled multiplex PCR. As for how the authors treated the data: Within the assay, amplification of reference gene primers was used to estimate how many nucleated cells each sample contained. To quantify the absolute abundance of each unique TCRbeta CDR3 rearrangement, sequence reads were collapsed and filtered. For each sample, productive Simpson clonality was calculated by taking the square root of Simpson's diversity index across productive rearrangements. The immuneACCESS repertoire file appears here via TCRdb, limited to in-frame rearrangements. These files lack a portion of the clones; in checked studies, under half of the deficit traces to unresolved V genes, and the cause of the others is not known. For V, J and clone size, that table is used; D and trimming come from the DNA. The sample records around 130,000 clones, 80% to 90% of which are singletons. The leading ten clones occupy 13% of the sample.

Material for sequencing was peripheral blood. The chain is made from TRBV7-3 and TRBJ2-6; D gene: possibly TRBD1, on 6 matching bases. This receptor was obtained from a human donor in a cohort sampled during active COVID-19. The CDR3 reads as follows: CASSVKGTQNVLTF. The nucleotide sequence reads TGTGCCAGCAGCGTTAAAGGGACACAGAACGTCCTGACTTTC.